The 21 T cell receptor beta chains listed next were all sequenced from one sample in a study of T-cell memory formation after mild COVID-19. Each CDR3 protein gets one entry after TCRdb re-called the 5' RACE reads with MiXCR. Among hundreds of thousands of distinct CDR3 sequences listed, over 15% were seen once. Sequencing was carried out using PBMCs or a T cell subset sorted from them (not recorded which). The receptors were sampled from an adult woman who had mild COVID-19 (a few samples of this study predate the infection). Cell type and time point are not known.

This chain links TRBV5-1 with TRBJ2-4; TRBD1 matches 8 bases. The length of the CDR3 is 16 residues. The junction had 6 bases not matched to a gene; V was cut back by 4 bases and J by 0 bases. Per the germline V gene, CDR1 is SGHRS and CDR2 is YFSETQ. The CDR3 coding sequence is TGCGCCAGCAGCACCCAGACAGGGGTAGCCAAAAACATTCAGTACTTC. It translates to CASSTQTGVAKNIQYF.

Points on this clonotype: An end of the junction does not agree with germline; a read error may underlie this. The rearrangement joins TRBV12-3 or TRBV12-4 to TRBJ2-1; D is perhaps TRBD2 (5 bases). This CDR3 comprises 15 residues. In nucleotides, the CDR3 is TGTGACAGCAGCCGAAGCGGATTAGCCTACAATGAGCAGTTCTTC. This codes for CDSSRSGLAYNEQFF.

The table lists this clonotype with a few counts. The CDR3 sequence is CANRSLSGGSENEQFF. CDR3 nucleotide sequence: TGTGCCAACCGCTCGTTGTCCGGGGGGTCGGAGAATGAGCAGTTCTTC. This chain joins TRBV7-2 and TRBJ2-1; 7 bases are shared with TRBD2. The CDR3 runs to 16 residues. V was clipped by 10 bases and J by 7 bases; unmatched bases: 19. Germline V gene lookup returns CDR1 SGHTA and CDR2 FQGNSA.

This clonotype was seen repeatedly, ten times or more. The rearrangement links TRBV5-1 to TRBJ1-4; D may be TRBD1 (5 bases). From germline, CDR1 is SGHRS and CDR2 YFSETQ. Trimming pared 4 bases from V and 5 bases from J, leaving 15 bases between. The CDR3 is 15 amino acids. The CDR3 bases are TGCGCCAGCAGCCCGGAAGGGACGGGGAATGAAAAACTGTTTTTT. Translating it yields CASSPEGTGNEKLFF.

This clonotype has only a few counts. The chain carries TRBV7-8 and TRBJ1-2, with no clear D. The ends were cut back, 2 bases at V and 2 bases at J, with 6 bases in the middle. The CDR3 spans 13 residues. Germline assignment: CDR1 SGHVS and CDR2 FQNEAQ. The CDR3 loop is CASSLHNNYGYTF. DNA for the CDR3: TGTGCCAGCAGCTTACATAACAACTATGGCTACACCTTC.

The rearrangement joins TRBV30 to TRBJ2-7; a weak D match, TRBD1 (5 bases). The CDR3 totals 14 residues. The germline gives CDR1 GTSNPN, CDR2 SVGIG (reference sequence). Trimming removed 5 bases from V and 4 bases from J, with 18 bases in between. The CDR3 DNA is TGTGCCTGGGGCGGTGTGCAGGGATCTTACGAGCAGTACTTC. Translation: CAWGGVQGSYEQYF.

This clonotype was detected ten times or more. This sequence joins TRBV12-3 or TRBV12-4 and TRBJ2-7, with D perhaps matching TRBD2 (6 bases). The ends were cut back, 6 bases at V and 3 bases at J, with 18 bases in the middle. The CDR3 runs to 15 residues. The CDR3 DNA sequence: TGTGCCAGCAGGCTCGGGGGAGATCCGAACTACGAGCAGTACTTC. The encoded protein is CASRLGGDPNYEQYF.

This clonotype was picked up a small number of times. CDR3 protein: CASSEMGLAPLNEQFF. DNA of the CDR3: TGTGCCAGCAGTGAAATGGGACTAGCCCCCTTAAATGAGCAGTTCTTC. The chain combines TRBV6-1 with TRBJ2-1, with 9 bases identical to TRBD2. V was clipped by 2 bases and J by 7 bases; unmatched bases: 9. Germline-derived CDR1 and CDR2 are MNHNS and SASEGT. The CDR3 sequence is 16 residues long.

The chain recombines TRBV24-1 with TRBJ2-1; a weak D match, TRBD1 (5 bases). V shed 1 base and J shed 0 bases, with 9 bases lying between them. This CDR3 contains 16 residues. Germline V gene data show CDR1 as KGHDR and CDR2 as SFDVKD. CDR3 DNA: TGTGCCACCAGTGATTTAGGTCAGGGCTCCTACAATGAGCAGTTCTTC. It is translated as CATSDLGQGSYNEQFF.

This clonotype was seen at least ten times. The rearrangement joins TRBV5-1 to TRBJ2-5, with 7 positions matching TRBD2. Germline assignment: CDR1 SGHRS and CDR2 YFSETQ. This CDR3 region has 15 residues. V shed 0 bases, J shed 5 bases, and the junction held 7 bases outside the gene matches. In DNA form, the CDR3 reads TGCGCCAGCAGCTTGGCCACCAGGGAGGGTGAGACCCAGTACTTC. Protein product: CASSLATREGETQYF.

This clonotype was seen repeatedly, ten times or more. This chain connects TRBV27 to TRBJ1-1; D remains ambiguous. CDR3 size: 16 residues. The V gene's germline CDR1 is MNHEY and CDR2 SMNVEV (reference sequence). V was pared by 0 bases and J by 6 bases, with 17 bases between. CDR3 residues: CASSLSPTFIYPEAFF. The CDR3 coding sequence is TGTGCCAGCAGTTTATCCCCGACGTTCATTTACCCTGAAGCTTTCTTT.

This clonotype was counted between two and nine times. The rearrangement uses TRBV18 and TRBJ2-7; 7 nucleotides align to TRBD1. J lost 3 bases, V lost 0 bases, and 2 bases had no gene match. Per the germline V gene, CDR1 is KGHSH and CDR2 is LQKENI. The CDR3 has 14 residues. The CDR3, as DNA: TGTGCCAGCTCACCACCTTACAGGGGCTACGAGCAGTACTTC. It encodes CASSPPYRGYEQYF.

J is TRBJ2-1 and V is TRBV14; TRBD2 matches at 13 bases. V was clipped by 4 bases and J by 1 base; unmatched bases: 10. Germline V CDR1 and CDR2: SGHDN, FVKESK. The CDR3 is made up of 19 amino acids. CDR3 loop: CASSLLLRTSGSSYNEQFF. CDR3 nucleotide sequence: TGTGCCAGCAGCCTTCTACTCCGGACTAGCGGGAGTTCCTACAATGAGCAGTTCTTC.

The rearrangement joins TRBV7-9 to TRBJ2-1, with no clear D. Trimming took off 4 bases at V and 8 bases at J, with 9 bases between the two ends. This CDR3 is built from 12 residues. Germline CDR1 and CDR2: SEHNR and FQNEAQ (reference sequence). The CDR3, as DNA: TGTGCCAGCAGCTCCCCTGTGGATGAGCAGTTCTTC. This sequence encodes CASSSPVDEQFF.

Many counts were recorded for this clonotype. This rearrangement joins TRBV20-1 to TRBJ1-2, with 8 bases identical to TRBD1. The trim removed 3 bases at V and 2 bases at J, leaving 11 bases unmatched. Germline lookup yields CDR1 DFQATT and CDR2 SNEGSKA (reference sequence). This CDR3 contains 16 residues. CDR3 sequence reads: CSARATGGEGNYGYTF. CDR3 sequence (DNA): TGCAGTGCTAGGGCCACAGGGGGAGAAGGAAACTATGGCTACACCTTC.

The rearrangement joins TRBV12-3 or TRBV12-4 to TRBJ1-2; D unclear. V was shortened by 3 bases and J by 4 bases, with 15 bases between the two germline ends. CDR3 length: 15 residues. The CDR3 sequence: CASSLGPFGPYGYTF. CDR3 DNA sequence: TGTGCCAGCAGTTTGGGTCCTTTCGGCCCCTATGGCTACACCTTC.

At least ten counts were recorded for this clonotype. The chain has TRBV25-1 and TRBJ2-7; 10 bases fit TRBD1. Germline trimming cut 3 bases from V and 2 bases from J; bases unmatched to any gene: 4. This CDR3 is built from 15 residues. From germline, CDR1 is MGHDK and CDR2 SYGVNS. The CDR3 protein is CASSDQDRGAYEQYF. In DNA, the CDR3 is TGTGCCAGCAGTGATCAGGACAGGGGGGCCTACGAGCAGTACTTC.

This chain's CDR3 is CSARLATNTGELFF. DNA for the CDR3: TGCAGCGCGAGACTAGCCACGAACACCGGGGAGCTGTTTTTT. The rearrangement joins TRBV29-1 to TRBJ2-2; TRBD2 aligns across 7 bases. The germline CDR1 and CDR2 sequences are SQVTM and ANQGSEA. CDR3 length equals 14 residues. V shed 7 bases and J 0 bases; nucleotides not matched to a gene: 5.

A few counts support this clonotype. This chain uses TRBV5-6 with TRBJ2-3, with TRBD2 as a possible D gene (6 bases). Germline lookup yields CDR1 SGHDT and CDR2 YYEEEE. V was clipped by 3 bases and J by 0 bases, with 17 bases between them. The CDR3 covers 17 residues. Here the CDR3 reads CASSWEARLSSTDTQYF. CDR3 nucleotide sequence: TGTGCCAGCAGCTGGGAGGCGCGACTTTCTAGCACAGATACGCAGTATTTT.

In this sample, this clonotype turned up a few times. The chain links TRBV27 to TRBJ1-2, with 10 bases lining up with TRBD1. V gave up 4 bases and J gave up 2 bases; unmatched junction bases: 7. Germline V CDR1 and CDR2: MNHEY, SMNVEV (reference sequence). The CDR3 is made up of 16 amino acids. CDR3 bases: TGTGCCAGCAGTTGGACAGGGGGGTTTGGGAACTATGGCTACACCTTC. Protein product: CASSWTGGFGNYGYTF.

J is TRBJ2-1 and V is TRBV30; tentative D call: TRBD2 (6 bases). This CDR3 contains 16 residues. Between the trimmed V and J ends, which lost 1 base and 5 bases, there was a span of 18 bases. CDR1 is GTSNPN and CDR2 is SVGIG in the germline V gene (reference sequence). CDR3 nucleotide sequence: TGTGCCTGGAGTGCCCGGGCCCAAGGAGGGGACAATGAGCAGTTCTTC. This gives the protein CAWSARAQGGDNEQFF.